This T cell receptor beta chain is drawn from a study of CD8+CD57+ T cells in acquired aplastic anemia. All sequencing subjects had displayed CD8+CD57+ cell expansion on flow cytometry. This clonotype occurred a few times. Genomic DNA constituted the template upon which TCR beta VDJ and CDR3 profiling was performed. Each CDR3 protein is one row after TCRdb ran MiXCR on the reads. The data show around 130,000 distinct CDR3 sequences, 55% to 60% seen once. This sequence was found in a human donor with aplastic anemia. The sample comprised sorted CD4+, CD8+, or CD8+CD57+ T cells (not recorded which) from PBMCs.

The CDR3 protein is CASSGQGARSPLHF. In DNA form, the CDR3 reads TGTGCCAGCAGTGGACAGGGGGCAAGGTCACCCCTCCACTTT. The gene calls are TRBV2 and TRBJ1-6, with TRBD1 matching over 10 bases. In germline, CDR1 is SNHLY, CDR2 FYNNEI. Trimming removed 4 bases from V and 10 bases from J; junction bases left unmatched: 4. This CDR3 contains 14 residues.